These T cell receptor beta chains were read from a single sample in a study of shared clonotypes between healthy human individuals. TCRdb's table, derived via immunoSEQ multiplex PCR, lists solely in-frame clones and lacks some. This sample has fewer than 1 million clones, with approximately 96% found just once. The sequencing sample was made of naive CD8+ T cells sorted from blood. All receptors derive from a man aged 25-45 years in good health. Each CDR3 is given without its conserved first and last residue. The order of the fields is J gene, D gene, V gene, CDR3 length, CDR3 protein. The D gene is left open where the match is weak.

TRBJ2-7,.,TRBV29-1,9,SVHGLYEQY
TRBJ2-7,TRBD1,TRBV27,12,ASSFRTGTYEQY
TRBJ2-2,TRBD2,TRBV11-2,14,ASSPTPAGGTGELF
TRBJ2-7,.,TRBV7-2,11,ASSLERPLEQY
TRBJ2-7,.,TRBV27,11,ASSFHRHYEQY
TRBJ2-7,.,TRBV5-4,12,ASSFIGGGYEQY
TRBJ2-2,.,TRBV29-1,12,SVEGIGSTGELF
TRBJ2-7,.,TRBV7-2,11,ASSLLPVHEQY
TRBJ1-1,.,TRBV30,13,AWRPADSRNTEAF
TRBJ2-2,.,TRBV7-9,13,ASSISGTAGGELF
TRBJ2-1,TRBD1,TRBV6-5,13,ASSYEGTGYNEQF
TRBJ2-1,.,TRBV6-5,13,ASSSSPGRFDEQF
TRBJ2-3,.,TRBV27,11,ASRGDPSNTQY